This T cell receptor (beta chain) was profiled in a study of control samples from healthy donors and cancer patients (dated by TCRdb to about 2020). In regard to this clone: Which antigen it targets is not known. Base quality data are lacking; no much larger clone is found one base away.

Libraries came from the immunoSEQ multiplex PCR assay. This immuneACCESS table, as held by TCRdb, lists in-frame sequences with V and J called but not all clones. Of the missing ones, under half trace to an unresolved V gene in checked studies; the others have no known cause. Counted in this sample were about 170,000 clones; roughly 95% of them appeared once. Roughly 4.3% of the sample lies in the top ten. Taken from the germline V gene, the CDR1 and CDR2 loops are LGHNA and YSLEER. The CDR3 contains 15 residues, cysteine and phenylalanine counted. Only the CDR3 DNA is retained, 45 bases long and in frame from the first base. V is clipped by 1 base and J by 1 base, and the sequence between their germline boundaries is 9 bases long.

The source is a woman aged 55-69 years in good health. This sequence uses TRBV4-3 and TRBJ2-3; possibly the D gene is TRBD2, per 6 matching bases. Sequenced: blood. The bases read TGCGCCAGCAGCCAAGTGTCGGGGGGCACAGATACGCAGTATTTT. Its amino acids are CASSQVSGGTDTQYF.